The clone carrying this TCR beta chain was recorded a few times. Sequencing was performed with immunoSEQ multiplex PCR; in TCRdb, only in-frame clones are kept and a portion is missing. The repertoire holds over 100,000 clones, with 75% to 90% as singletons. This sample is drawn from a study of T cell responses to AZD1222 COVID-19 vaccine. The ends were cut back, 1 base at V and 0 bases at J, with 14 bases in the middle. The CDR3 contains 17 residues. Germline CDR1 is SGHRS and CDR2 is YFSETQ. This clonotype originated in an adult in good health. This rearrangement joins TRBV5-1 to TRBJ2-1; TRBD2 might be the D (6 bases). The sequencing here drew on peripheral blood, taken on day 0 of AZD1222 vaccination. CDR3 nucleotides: TGCGCCAGCAGCTTGAGGTCGGGACTGAGCTCCTACAATGAGCAGTTCTTC. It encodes CASSLRSGLSSYNEQFF.